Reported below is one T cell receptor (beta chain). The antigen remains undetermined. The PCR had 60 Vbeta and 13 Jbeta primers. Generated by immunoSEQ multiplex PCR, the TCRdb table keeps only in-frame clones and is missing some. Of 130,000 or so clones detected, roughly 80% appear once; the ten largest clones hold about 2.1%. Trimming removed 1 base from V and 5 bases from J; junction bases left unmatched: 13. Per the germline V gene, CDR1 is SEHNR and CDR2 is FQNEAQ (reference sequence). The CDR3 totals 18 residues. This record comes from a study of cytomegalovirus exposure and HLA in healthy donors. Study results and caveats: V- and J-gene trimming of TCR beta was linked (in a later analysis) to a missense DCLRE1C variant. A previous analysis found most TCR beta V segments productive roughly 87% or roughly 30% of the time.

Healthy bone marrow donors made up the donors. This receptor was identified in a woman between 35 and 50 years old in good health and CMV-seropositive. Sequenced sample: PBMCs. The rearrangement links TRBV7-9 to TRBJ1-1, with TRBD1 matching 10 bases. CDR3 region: CASSLGWDRGSPGTEAFF. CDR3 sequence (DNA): TGTGCCAGCAGCTTAGGCTGGGACAGGGGAAGTCCCGGGACTGAAGCTTTCTTT.